These 21 T cell receptor beta chains were all obtained from the same sample, sequenced in a study of blood T cell repertoires in COVID-19. Sequencing used immunoSEQ multiplex PCR; TCRdb keeps in-frame clones, though not all of them. The data hold 200,000 or so clones, with over 80% observed a single time. The sample consisted of peripheral blood. Every receptor here comes from a man aged 25-40 years with COVID-19, enrolled during active disease.

The chain is built from TRBV19 and TRBJ1-1; a weak D match, TRBD1 (6 bases). The CDR3 loop spans 13 amino acids. In germline, CDR1 is LNHDA, CDR2 SQIVND (reference sequence). The V end was cut by 9 bases, the J end by 1 base, with 12 bases between. This chain's CDR3 is CASSHRENTEAFF. The CDR3 DNA sequence: TGTGCCAGCAGCCACAGGGAGAACACTGAAGCTTTCTTT.

As concerns this clone: At one end the junction does not follow the germline gene, possibly because of a read error. V is TRBV7-3 and J is TRBJ1-2; 7 positions agree with TRBD1. From germline, CDR1 is SGHTA and CDR2 FQGTGA. The CDR3 totals 18 residues. This CDR3 reads CASSLITSSTGPNYGYTF. In DNA form, the CDR3 reads TGTGCCAGCAGTTTAATTACGTCGTCGACAGGGCCCAACTATGGCTACACCTTC. Together with reference TRBV7-3 and TRBJ1-2, the CDR3 gives the full variable domain: GAGVSQTPSNKVTEKGKYVELRCDPISGHTALYWYRQSLGQGPEFLIYFQGTGAADDSGLPNDRFFAVRPEGSVSTLKIQRTERGDSAVYLCASSLITSSTGPNYGYTFGSGTRLTVV.

V usage is TRBV4-3 and J usage is TRBJ2-7, with 13 bases that match TRBD2. Germline V gene sequence: CDR1 LGHNA, CDR2 YSLEER. The CDR3 is 19 amino acids. Trimming took 2 bases from V and 2 from J; bases not matched to a gene: 12. DNA of the CDR3: TGCGCCAGCAGCCAATTACTTGGCAAGGGACTAGCGGGGACCTACGAGCAGTACTTC. Its translation is CASSQLLGKGLAGTYEQYF.

This clone was detected a few times. This sequence joins TRBV5-5 and TRBJ1-5, with D unclear. The V gene lost 0 bases and the J gene lost 0 bases, with 7 bases spanning the gap. Germline V CDR1 and CDR2: SGHKS, YYEKEE (reference sequence). The CDR3 totals 15 residues. DNA of the CDR3: TGTGCCAGCAGCTTGGACACTAATAGCAATCAGCCCCAGCATTTT. This encodes CASSLDTNSNQPQHF. Together with reference TRBV5-5 and TRBJ1-5, the CDR3 gives the full variable domain: DAGVTQSPTHLIKTRGQQVTLRCSPISGHKSVSWYQQVLGQGPQFIFQYYEKEERGRGNFPDRFSARQFPNYSSELNVNALLLGDSALYLCASSLDTNSNQPQHFGDGTRLSIL.

This rearrangement joins TRBV21-1 to TRBJ2-7; TRBD1, the D gene given by the table, was not confirmed from the DNA. TRBV21-1 is given as a pseudogene. CDR3 length equals 23 residues. CDR3 sequence reads: CASSKGRSPYPDPGQTITYEQYF. CDR3 coding DNA: TGTGCCAGCAGCAAAGGGAGATCCCCTTACCCGGATCCGGGACAGACTATTACCTACGAGCAGTACTTC.

The CDR3 protein is CASSLDRAGEAFF. In nucleotides, the CDR3 is TGTGCCAGCAGCTTGGACAGGGCTGGCGAGGCTTTCTTT. This chain connects TRBV5-6 to TRBJ1-1; D perhaps matches TRBD1 (6 bases). This CDR3 has 13 residues. Germline CDR1 SGHDT, CDR2 YYEEEE. V lost 0 bases and J lost 11, with 14 bases in between.

The chain combines TRBV6-2 or TRBV6-3 with TRBJ1-5; D not resolved. CDR3 size: 16 residues. The V gene's germline CDR1 is MNHEY and CDR2 SVGEGT. V was cut by 2 bases and J by 5 bases, with 16 bases left in between. CDR3 protein: CASSYGRGKTDQPQHF. The CDR3 nucleotides are TGTGCCAGCAGTTACGGTCGGGGAAAAACCGATCAGCCCCAGCATTTT.

The J gene is TRBJ2-1, the V gene TRBV7-9; D gene unclear. The CDR3 runs 15 residues. Germline CDR1 reads SEHNR; CDR2 reads FQNEAQ (reference sequence). The V end lost 0 bases, the J end lost 3 bases, and 9 bases lay between the germline ends. CDR3 nucleotides: TGTGCCAGCAGCTTAGCTCAAGTGCGCTACAATGAGCAGTTCTTC. Translated: CASSLAQVRYNEQFF.

The CDR3 reads CASSPRRGTAPGYTF. The CDR3 DNA sequence: TGTGCCAGCAGCCCACGGAGGGGGACAGCGCCCGGCTACACCTTC. This chain joins TRBV7-3 and TRBJ1-2, with 7 bases that match TRBD1. Germline V gene data show CDR1 as SGHTA and CDR2 as FQGTGA. J lost 8 bases, V lost 5 bases, and 14 bases had no gene match. This CDR3 comprises 15 residues.

The chain employs TRBV27 and TRBJ1-1; TRBD1 agrees at 8 bases. CDR3 length: 17 amino acids. Germline V gene data show CDR1 as MNHEY and CDR2 as SMNVEV (reference sequence). The V and J ends lost 8 bases and 0 bases, in that order; junction bases with no gene match: 14. For the CDR3, the DNA is TGTGCCAGCCGATTTAGTGGACAGGGAATATTGAACACTGAAGCTTTCTTT. This codes for CASRFSGQGILNTEAFF.

The rearrangement joins TRBV27 to TRBJ1-6; D is possibly TRBD1 (6 bases). The germline V gene has CDR1 MNHEY and CDR2 SMNVEV (reference sequence). Trimming pared 0 bases from V and 0 bases from J, leaving 9 bases between. The CDR3 contains 17 residues. For the CDR3, the DNA is TGTGCCAGCAGTTTATCCCCCAGGGGCTCCTATAATTCACCCCTCCACTTT. Residues: CASSLSPRGSYNSPLHF.

The V and J genes are TRBV20-1 and TRBJ2-1, with unresolved D. The CDR3 is 10 amino acids. The V end lost 6 bases, the J end lost 4 bases, and 4 bases lay between the germline ends. Germline V gene data show CDR1 as DFQATT and CDR2 as SNEGSKA (reference sequence). The CDR3 bases are TGCAGTGCCGTATACAATGAGCAGTTCTTC. Its translation: CSAVYNEQFF.

The rearrangement joins TRBV28 to TRBJ1-2; 7 nucleotides line up with TRBD1. The CDR3 length is 14 residues. Germline V CDR1 and CDR2: MDHEN, SYDVKM. The ends lost 5 bases at V and 3 bases at J; junction bases unmatched: 6. The CDR3 loop is CASSLTTGDYGYTF. DNA of the CDR3: TGTGCCAGCAGTCTTACAACAGGGGACTATGGCTACACCTTC.

The chain has TRBV12-3 or TRBV12-4 and TRBJ2-3, with D hard to call. The CDR3 runs to 13 residues. Trimming shortened V by 5 bases and J by 0 bases, and 6 bases separated the two germline ends. The CDR3 protein is CASSQTSTDTQYF. Written as DNA, the CDR3 is TGTGCCAGCAGTCAGACTAGCACAGATACGCAGTATTTT.

The chain has TRBV19 and TRBJ1-1, with D possibly TRBD1 on 5 matching bases. There are 13 residues in the CDR3. Trimming shortened V by 7 bases and J by 2 bases, and 11 bases separated the two germline ends. Germline values: CDR1 LNHDA, CDR2 SQIVND (reference sequence). CDR3 in amino acids: CASTSRGNTEAFF. CDR3 sequence (DNA): TGTGCCAGTACCTCTAGGGGCAACACTGAAGCTTTCTTT.

This clone was recorded once. The chain couples TRBV27 to TRBJ1-6, with 7 positions matching TRBD1. Germline V gives CDR1 MNHEY, CDR2 SMNVEV (reference sequence). V was pared by 2 bases and J by 11 bases, with 6 bases of the junction left unmatched. This CDR3 has 14 amino acids. The CDR3, as DNA: TGTGCCAGCAGTTTAAACAGGGGTTTGGCACCCCTCCACTTT. Its protein is CASSLNRGLAPLHF.

V and J are TRBV5-1 and TRBJ1-1; D call uncertain. The CDR3 runs to 13 residues. V dropped 2 bases and J dropped 9 bases, with 14 bases sitting between them. Germline V gives CDR1 SGHRS, CDR2 YFSETQ. The CDR3 reads CASSLIPSEKAFF. The CDR3 nucleotides read TGCGCCAGCAGCTTAATTCCTTCAGAAAAAGCTTTCTTT. The variable domain in full, completed from reference TRBV5-1 and TRBJ1-1, reads KAGVTQTPRYLIKTRGQQVTLSCSPISGHRSVSWYQQTPGQGLQFLFEYFSETQRNKGNFPGRFSGRQFSNSRSEMNVSTLELGDSALYLCASSLIPSEKAFFGQGTRLTVV.

This chain uses TRBV5-1 with TRBJ2-1; no definite D call. CDR3 length equals 15 residues. Trimming shortened V by 4 bases and J by 5 bases, and 16 bases separated the two germline ends. Germline loops: CDR1 SGHRS, CDR2 YFSETQ. CDR3 DNA sequence: TGCGCCAGCAGCAGGTGGATCCCTACTAACAATGAGCAGTTCTTC. It encodes CASSRWIPTNNEQFF.

This clone was counted between two and nine times. The rearrangement joins TRBV5-4 to TRBJ1-2; 7 nucleotides line up with TRBD1. CDR3 length equals 14 residues. Germline CDR1 SGHNT, CDR2 YYREEE (reference sequence). J was trimmed by 0 bases and V by 6 bases; bases with no gene match: 5. The CDR3 bases are TGTGCCAGCAAGGGACAGACCGCTAACTATGGCTACACCTTC. It is translated as CASKGQTANYGYTF.

This clone was observed once. The rearrangement joins TRBV3-1 (or the pseudogene TRBV3-2) to TRBJ1-2; no firm D call. From germline, CDR1 is LGHDT and CDR2 YNNKEL (reference sequence). The CDR3 is made up of 16 amino acids. V shed 1 base and J shed 4 bases, with 16 bases lying between them. CDR3 region: CASSQGVREASYGYTF. As DNA, the CDR3 is TGTGCCAGCAGCCAAGGGGTCCGGGAAGCAAGCTATGGCTACACCTTC.

V is TRBV19 and J is TRBJ1-5; 8 bases are a match to TRBD1. The germline V gene has CDR1 LNHDA and CDR2 SQIVND (reference sequence). J gave up 0 bases and V 4 bases, and 2 bases lay outside the gene matches. CDR3 length: 15 amino acids. The CDR3 sequence: CASSTTGVSNQPQHF. As DNA, the CDR3 is TGTGCCAGTAGTACGACAGGGGTTAGCAATCAGCCCCAGCATTTT. The complete variable domain, with remaining parts taken from reference TRBV19 and TRBJ1-5, reads DGGITQSPKYLFRKEGQNVTLSCEQNLNHDAMYWYRQDPGQGLRLIYYSQIVNDFQKGDIAEGYSVSREKKESFPLTVTSAQKNPTAFYLCASSTTGVSNQPQHFGDGTRLSIL.